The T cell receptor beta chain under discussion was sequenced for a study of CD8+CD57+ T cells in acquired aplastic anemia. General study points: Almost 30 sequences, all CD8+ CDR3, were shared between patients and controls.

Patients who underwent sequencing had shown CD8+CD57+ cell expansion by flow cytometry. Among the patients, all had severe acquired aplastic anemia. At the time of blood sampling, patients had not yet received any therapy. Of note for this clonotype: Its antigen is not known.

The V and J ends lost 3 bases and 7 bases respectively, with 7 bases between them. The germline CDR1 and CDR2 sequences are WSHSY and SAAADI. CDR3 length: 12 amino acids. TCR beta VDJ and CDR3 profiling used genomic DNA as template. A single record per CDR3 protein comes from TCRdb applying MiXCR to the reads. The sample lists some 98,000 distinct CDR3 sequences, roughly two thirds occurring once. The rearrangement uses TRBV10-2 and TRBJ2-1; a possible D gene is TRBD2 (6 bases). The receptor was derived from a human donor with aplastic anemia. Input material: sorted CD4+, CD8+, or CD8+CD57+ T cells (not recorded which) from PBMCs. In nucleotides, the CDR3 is TGCGCCAGCAGTGAACGGGGGAATGAGCAGTTCTTC. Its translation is CASSERGNEQFF.